One sample yielded the 24 T cell receptor beta chains listed below, sequenced in a study of blood T cells in healthy people across ages. The use of a sample-barcoded 5' primer and a J-beta primer mix characterized a second PCR of about 6 to 12 cycles. MiXCR, applied by TCRdb to the 5' RACE reads, yields one record per CDR3 protein. The top ten clones hold roughly 37% of a sample with about 750,000 distinct CDR3 sequences, less than 70% of them seen once. The specimen was blood. Receptor source: an elderly man in good health.

A few counts support this clonotype. This chain links TRBV7-3 with TRBJ2-3; TRBD1 matches 8 bases. V gave up 8 bases and J gave up 12 bases; unmatched junction bases: 16. CDR3 length: 14 residues. Germline-derived CDR1 and CDR2 are SGHTA and FQGTGA. The CDR3 DNA sequence: TGTGCCAGCCAGGAAGGACAGGGATATGAGACCCAGTATTTT. Protein: CASQEGQGYETQYF. Together with reference TRBV7-3 and TRBJ2-3, the CDR3 gives the full variable domain: GAGVSQTPSNKVTEKGKYVELRCDPISGHTALYWYRQSLGQGPEFLIYFQGTGAADDSGLPNDRFFAVRPEGSVSTLKIQRTERGDSAVYLCASQEGQGYETQYFGPGTRLTVL.

This chain uses TRBV13 with TRBJ1-4; maybe TRBD1 (5 bases). Trimming stripped 6 bases from V and 8 bases from J, with 19 bases between. The germline V gene has CDR1 PRHDT and CDR2 FYEKMQ (reference sequence). The CDR3 extends over 15 amino acids. The CDR3 sequence is CASSPRTGGGEKLFF. DNA of the CDR3: TGTGCCAGCAGTCCCCGGACGGGGGGAGGGGAAAAACTGTTTTTT.

In its sample, this clonotype was seen many times. The chain links TRBV29-1 to TRBJ2-5; 9 bases match TRBD2. The CDR3 loop spans 14 amino acids. Germline V gene sequence: CDR1 SQVTM, CDR2 ANQGSEA. Unmatched junction bases numbered 5, after V lost 5 bases and J lost 1 base. The DNA of the CDR3 is TGCAGCGTTTCCGGGCGGGAGGGCCAAGAGACCCAGTACTTC. Protein: CSVSGREGQETQYF.

The sample holds one count of this clonotype. The rearrangement uses TRBV5-6 and TRBJ1-2; the D is unclear. V was shortened by 4 bases and J by 2 bases, with 15 bases between the two germline ends. This CDR3 region has 15 residues. Germline CDR1 SGHDT, CDR2 YYEEEE. The CDR3 region has the DNA TGTGCCAGCAGCCCAGGACGACACAAAAACTATGGCTACACCTTC. Protein: CASSPGRHKNYGYTF.

The sample holds a few counts of this clonotype. The rearrangement joins TRBV6-4 to TRBJ1-2; D uncertain. V shed 6 bases and J shed 3 bases, with 11 bases lying between them. Per the germline V gene, CDR1 is MRHNA and CDR2 is SNTAGT. The CDR3 has 13 residues. CDR3 DNA: TGTGCCAGCAGGAACAGCTTCGACTATGGCTACACCTTC. The encoded protein is CASRNSFDYGYTF.

This rearrangement joins TRBV6-2 or TRBV6-3 to TRBJ2-7; TRBD2 might be the D (6 bases). The CDR3 is 15 amino acids. CDR1 is MNHEY, CDR2 SVGEGT, per germline. Trimming pared 6 bases from V and 7 bases from J, leaving 22 bases between. This chain's CDR3 is CASSLGTGPRGEQYF. CDR3 nucleotides: TGTGCCAGCAGCCTAGGGACTGGGCCAAGGGGAGAGCAGTACTTC.

This clonotype was counted a few times. The chain joins TRBV20-1 to TRBJ2-7; 9 bases fit TRBD2. The CDR3 covers 13 residues. The V gene's germline CDR1 is DFQATT and CDR2 SNEGSKA (reference sequence). V was clipped by 6 bases and J by 2 bases; unmatched bases: 5. The CDR3 DNA is TGCAGTGCAGTCCTAGCGGGGACCTACGAGCAGTACTTC. Translating gives CSAVLAGTYEQYF.

V usage is TRBV15 and J usage is TRBJ2-7; the match to TRBD2 covers 7 bases. CDR1 is LNHNV and CDR2 is YYDKDF in the germline V gene (reference sequence). The V gene end was trimmed by 3 bases and the J gene end by 0 bases; junction bases not matched to a gene: 5. The CDR3 totals 15 residues. The CDR3: CATSRAGTNSYEQYF. DNA for the CDR3: TGTGCCACCAGCAGGGCCGGGACTAACTCCTACGAGCAGTACTTC.

V and J are TRBV12-3 or TRBV12-4 and TRBJ2-1; TRBD2 aligns across 8 bases. Germline trimming cut 6 bases from V and 2 bases from J; bases unmatched to any gene: 9. The CDR3 extends over 16 amino acids. CDR3 in DNA: TGTGCCAGCAGCGCCAGCGGGAGAGTCCCCTACAATGAGCAGTTCTTC. It is translated as CASSASGRVPYNEQFF.

This clonotype turned up a few times. The chain's CDR3 is CAISREGGGPSYNEQFF. CDR3 sequence (DNA): TGTGCCATATCGCGTGAAGGGGGAGGGCCGTCCTACAATGAGCAGTTCTTC. The chain links TRBV15 to TRBJ2-1; D is possibly TRBD2 (7 bases). The germline V gene has CDR1 LNHNV and CDR2 YYDKDF (reference sequence). Trimming stripped 10 bases from V and 1 base from J, with 23 bases between. The CDR3 loop spans 17 amino acids.

This clonotype was detected only a few times. The rearrangement uses TRBV12-3 or TRBV12-4 and TRBJ2-7; the D gene is possibly TRBD1 (6 bases). This CDR3 has 12 amino acids. V lost 5 bases, J lost 6 bases, and 11 bases lay in between. Here the CDR3 DNA reads TGTGCCAGCAGTCCCAGACAGGTCGAGCAGTACTTC. Residues: CASSPRQVEQYF.

The rearrangement uses TRBV4-1 and TRBJ1-4, with D perhaps matching TRBD1 (6 bases). Germline V lookup: CDR1 MGHRA, CDR2 YSYEKL. This CDR3 has 15 residues. V lost 4 bases and J 8 bases, leaving 17 bases between the germline ends. CDR3 region: CASSPLGTPGEKLFF. The CDR3 bases are TGCGCCAGCAGCCCTTTGGGGACACCGGGGGAAAAACTGTTTTTT.

The V call is TRBV5-1, the J call TRBJ2-3; TRBD1 matches at 10 bases. V gave up 0 bases and J gave up 4 bases; unmatched junction bases: 2. The CDR3 is 15 amino acids. Germline assignment: CDR1 SGHRS and CDR2 YFSETQ. The CDR3 loop is CASSLGDRGADTQYF. The CDR3 coding sequence is TGCGCCAGCAGCTTGGGGGACAGGGGAGCAGATACGCAGTATTTT. Filled out from reference TRBV5-1 and TRBJ2-3, the complete variable domain reads KAGVTQTPRYLIKTRGQQVTLSCSPISGHRSVSWYQQTPGQGLQFLFEYFSETQRNKGNFPGRFSGRQFSNSRSEMNVSTLELGDSALYLCASSLGDRGADTQYFGPGTRLTVL.

Only a few counts were recorded for this clonotype. The V gene is TRBV3-1, the J gene TRBJ1-4, with D maybe TRBD1 (5 bases). CDR1 and CDR2 from the germline V gene are LGHDT and YNNKEL (reference sequence). This CDR3 contains 16 residues. V was trimmed by 0 bases and J by 2 bases, leaving 10 bases between them. The CDR3 loop reads CASSQDQGSTNEKLFF. CDR3 DNA: TGTGCCAGCAGCCAAGACCAGGGTTCTACTAATGAAAAACTGTTTTTT.

The chain has TRBV12-3 or TRBV12-4 and TRBJ2-3, with D hard to call. CDR3 length equals 12 residues. Trimming took off 6 bases at V and 4 bases at J, with 8 bases between the two ends. CDR3 in amino acids: CASRARADTQYF. CDR3 bases: TGTGCCAGCAGAGCGCGAGCAGATACGCAGTATTTT.

The chain combines TRBV10-2 with TRBJ1-2, with D hard to call. CDR3 length equals 13 residues. Germline assignment: CDR1 WSHSY and CDR2 SAAADI. V lost 7 bases, J lost 6 bases, and 15 bases lay in between. In DNA form, the CDR3 reads TGCGCCAGCAAAGAACGGGGTGTGGATGGCTACACCTTC. This codes for CASKERGVDGYTF.

The chain uses TRBV3-1 and TRBJ2-7; D is unclear. Trimming removed 0 bases from V and 1 base from J, with 7 bases in between. Germline loops: CDR1 LGHDT, CDR2 YNNKEL (reference sequence). CDR3 length: 14 amino acids. The CDR3 loop reads CASSQEIRSYEQYF. The CDR3 DNA follows: TGTGCCAGCAGCCAAGAGATCCGATCCTACGAGCAGTACTTC.

The rearrangement links TRBV24-1 to TRBJ2-2, with no clear D. The ends were cut back, 6 bases at V and 6 bases at J, with 16 bases in the middle. Germline lookup yields CDR1 KGHDR and CDR2 SFDVKD. This CDR3 has 15 residues. The CDR3 reads CATSPRLGQAGELFF. The CDR3 DNA reads as TGTGCCACCAGTCCCCGGTTGGGTCAAGCCGGGGAGCTGTTTTTT.

This chain joins TRBV12-3 or TRBV12-4 and TRBJ1-5; 11 bases map to TRBD1. The trim removed 2 bases at V and 4 bases at J, leaving 4 bases unmatched. The CDR3 length is 16 residues. Written as DNA, the CDR3 is TGTGCCAGCAGTTTATCCCGGGACAGGGGGAATCAGCCCCAGCATTTT. Its protein is CASSLSRDRGNQPQHF.

This sequence joins TRBV14 and TRBJ2-3, with no clear D. Germline CDR1 SGHDN, CDR2 FVKESK. Trimming took 1 base from V and 14 from J, leaving 16 bases between them. The CDR3 is 13 residues long. The CDR3 protein is CASSQVSAQYAYF. The CDR3 coding sequence is TGTGCCAGCAGCCAAGTATCAGCGCAATACGCGTATTTT.

This clonotype appeared a few times. The chain is built from TRBV24-1 and TRBJ2-1; D perhaps matches TRBD2 (5 bases). V was pared by 9 bases and J by 7 bases, with 15 bases between. Germline loops: CDR1 KGHDR, CDR2 SFDVKD. There are 13 residues in the CDR3. CDR3 sequence (DNA): TGTGCCACCCGGGGAACGCGGAGAAATGAGCAGTTCTTC. Its protein is CATRGTRRNEQFF.

This sequence joins TRBV19 and TRBJ2-3; D gene uncertain. Germline V gene lookup returns CDR1 LNHDA and CDR2 SQIVND (reference sequence). The CDR3 covers 14 residues. V was cut by 3 bases and J by 5 bases, with 12 bases left in between. The CDR3 protein is CASSIGSPGDTQYF. The CDR3 DNA sequence: TGTGCCAGTAGTATTGGTTCCCCGGGAGATACGCAGTATTTT. Based on the CDR3 plus reference TRBV19 and TRBJ2-3, the full variable domain is DGGITQSPKYLFRKEGQNVTLSCEQNLNHDAMYWYRQDPGQGLRLIYYSQIVNDFQKGDIAEGYSVSREKKESFPLTVTSAQKNPTAFYLCASSIGSPGDTQYFGPGTRLTVL.

This sequence joins TRBV28 and TRBJ2-1, with 13 bases identical to TRBD2. Looked up from germline, CDR1 is MDHEN and CDR2 is SYDVKM. The CDR3 extends over 15 amino acids. J gave up 7 bases and V 8 bases, and 8 bases lay outside the gene matches. CDR3: CASGATSGRWNEQFF. For the CDR3, the DNA is TGTGCCAGCGGGGCGACTAGCGGGAGGTGGAATGAGCAGTTCTTC.

The chain links TRBV10-3 to TRBJ2-5; D call uncertain. This CDR3 contains 17 residues. Trimming cost V 3 bases and J 3 bases, with 20 bases left between them. Germline CDR1 reads ENHRY; CDR2 reads SYGVKD. The CDR3 here is CAISEGSRTAMKETQYF. The DNA for the CDR3 is TGTGCCATCAGTGAAGGTTCAAGGACGGCAATGAAAGAGACCCAGTACTTC.